These 29 T cell receptor beta chains were all obtained from the same sample, sequenced in a study of blood T cell repertoires in COVID-19. The protocol was immunoSEQ multiplex PCR, while the TCRdb copy is restricted to in-frame clones and leaves out a portion. The sample lists some 170,000 clones; 87% were seen once. Material for sequencing was peripheral blood. The source of these receptors is a woman aged 50 to 60 with acute or convalescent COVID-19.

This chain links TRBV18 with TRBJ2-6, with 9 bases lining up with TRBD1. This CDR3 region has 18 residues. CDR1 KGHSH and CDR2 LQKENI come from the germline V gene. Unmatched junction bases numbered 4, after V lost 1 base and J lost 0 bases. The CDR3 DNA follows: TGTGCCAGCTCACCACAAGGGACAGGGTTCTCTGGGGCCAACGTCCTGACTTTC. Encoded protein: CASSPQGTGFSGANVLTF.

The CDR3: CASSLDSYNEQFF. CDR3 nucleotides: TGTGCCAGCAGCTTGGACAGCTACAATGAGCAGTTCTTC. This chain uses TRBV7-7 with TRBJ2-1; the D gene is possibly TRBD1 (6 bases). Between the trimmed V and J ends, which lost 3 bases and 3 bases, there was a span of 6 bases. The CDR3 runs to 13 residues. The germline V gene encodes CDR1 SSHAT and CDR2 FNYEAQ (reference sequence).

The CDR3 loop is CSVERGQGSTEAFF. As DNA, the CDR3 is TGCAGCGTTGAAAGAGGACAGGGAAGCACTGAAGCTTTCTTT. V usage is TRBV29-1 and J usage is TRBJ1-1; 8 nucleotides align to TRBD1. Germline-derived CDR1 and CDR2 are SQVTM and ANQGSEA. After removal of 2 bases from V and 4 bases from J, the junction contained 6 bases not matched to a gene. The CDR3 runs 14 residues. Combining the CDR3 with reference TRBV29-1 and TRBJ1-1 gives the whole variable domain SAVISQKPSRDICQRGTSLTIQCQVDSQVTMMFWYRQQPGQSLTLIATANQGSEATYESGFVIDKFPISRPNLTFSTLTVSNMSPEDSSIYLCSVERGQGSTEAFFGQGTRLTVV.

This rearrangement joins TRBV28 to TRBJ2-4; D remains unclear. Germline CDR1 MDHEN, CDR2 SYDVKM. The CDR3 extends over 15 amino acids. Trimming removed 7 bases from V and 0 bases from J, with 13 bases in between. The CDR3 protein is CASTPFQVAKNIQYF. The CDR3 DNA is TGTGCCAGCACCCCATTTCAGGTAGCCAAAAACATTCAGTACTTC.

The rearrangement uses TRBV27 and TRBJ1-4; 8 bases align to TRBD1. V was pared by 3 bases and J by 5 bases, with 2 bases of the junction left unmatched. In germline, CDR1 is MNHEY, CDR2 SMNVEV (reference sequence). The CDR3 has 14 amino acids. DNA of the CDR3: TGTGCCAGCAGTTTGGACAGGGCCAATGAAAAACTGTTTTTT. Protein: CASSLDRANEKLFF.

The chain employs TRBV29-1 and TRBJ2-7; 8 positions agree with TRBD1. The length of the CDR3 is 13 residues. The germline CDR1 and CDR2 sequences are SQVTM and ANQGSEA. J lost 4 bases, V lost 7 bases, and 9 bases had no gene match. Here the CDR3 reads CSGLGQGTYEQYF. DNA of the CDR3: TGCAGCGGCCTTGGACAGGGTACTTACGAGCAGTACTTC.

This rearrangement joins TRBV5-3 to TRBJ2-2; D is possibly TRBD2 (6 bases). TRBV5-3 is an ORF, and what it does is uncertain. Trimming left V 3 bases short and J 7 bases short, with 13 bases between. The CDR3 covers 14 residues. The CDR3 region is CARSYLLAIGELFF. The DNA of the CDR3 is TGTGCCAGAAGCTACCTTCTAGCGATCGGGGAGCTGTTTTTT.

The CDR3: CASSVQGQETQYF. Written as DNA, the CDR3 is TGTGCCAGCAGCGTCCAGGGGCAAGAGACCCAGTACTTC. The genes are TRBV9 and TRBJ2-5, with a possible D match to TRBD1 (6 bases). The CDR3 runs 13 residues. V lost 2 bases and J lost 2, with 7 bases in between. Germline values: CDR1 SGDLS, CDR2 YYNGEE.

This chain uses TRBV3-1 (or the pseudogene TRBV3-2) with TRBJ2-3; TRBD2 agrees at 11 bases. The CDR3 is 16 residues long. The V segment lost 3 bases and the J segment 8 bases; nucleotides outside the gene matches: 10. The germline gives CDR1 LGHDT, CDR2 YNNKEL (reference sequence). CDR3 loop: CASSQRTSGQGGTQYF. In nucleotides, the CDR3 is TGTGCCAGCAGCCAGAGGACTAGCGGGCAAGGGGGTACGCAGTATTTT.

This chain connects TRBV18 to TRBJ1-4, with D perhaps matching TRBD1 (6 bases). V lost 6 bases and J 17 bases, leaving 19 bases between the germline ends. Germline loops: CDR1 KGHSH, CDR2 LQKENI. This CDR3 is 12 amino acids long. The CDR3 sequence: CASSLSRGDTFF. In DNA, the CDR3 is TGTGCCAGCTCCCTTTCCAGGGGAGACACTTTTTTT. The full variable domain, in which reference TRBV18 and TRBJ1-4 provide the parts outside the CDR3, is NAGVMQNPRHLVRRRGQEARLRCSPMKGHSHVYWYRQLPEEGLKFMVYLQKENIIDESGMPKERFSAEFPKEGPSILRIQQVVRGDSAAYFCASSLSRGDTFFGSGTQLSVL.

The chain joins TRBV30 to TRBJ2-1; TRBD2 matches 11 bases. Germline V gene sequence: CDR1 GTSNPN, CDR2 SVGIG (reference sequence). The CDR3 extends over 16 amino acids. J lost 4 bases, V lost 4 bases, and 9 bases had no gene match. This chain's CDR3 is CAWNKVVAGGYNEQFF. Here the CDR3 DNA reads TGTGCCTGGAACAAGGTGGTAGCGGGAGGGTACAATGAGCAGTTCTTC. Full variable domain (rest looked up from reference TRBV30 and TRBJ2-1): SQTIHQWPATLVQPVGSPLSLECTVEGTSNPNLYWYRQAAGRGLQLLFYSVGIGQISSEVPQNLSASRPQDRQFILSSKKLLLSDSGFYLCAWNKVVAGGYNEQFFGPGTRLTVL.

This clone was recorded at least ten times. Other DNA sequences within the sample encode an identical CDR3. The chain carries TRBV7-9 and TRBJ1-2; D is unclear. The germline V gene encodes CDR1 SEHNR and CDR2 FQNEAQ (reference sequence). The CDR3 covers 15 residues. Trimming pared 1 base from V and 0 bases from J, leaving 9 bases between. CDR3 residues: CASSLDRGANYGYTF. Here the CDR3 DNA reads TGTGCCAGCAGCTTAGATCGTGGAGCTAACTATGGCTACACCTTC.

The chain couples TRBV9 to TRBJ2-2; TRBD1 might be the D (6 bases). Germline values: CDR1 SGDLS, CDR2 YYNGEE. The CDR3 spans 16 residues. V shed 7 bases and J shed 0 bases, with 16 bases lying between them. As DNA, the CDR3 is TGTGCCAGCTTCCCCCAGCGACAGGCGAACACCGGGGAGCTGTTTTTT. As protein: CASFPQRQANTGELFF. The variable domain in full, with the rest retrieved from reference TRBV9 and TRBJ2-2, is DSGVTQTPKHLITATGQRVTLRCSPRSGDLSVYWYQQSLDQGLQFLIQYYNGEERAKGNILERFSAQQFPDLHSELNLSSLELGDSALYFCASFPQRQANTGELFFGEGSRLTVL.

CDR3: CASSLLARAKNIQYF. Here the CDR3 DNA reads TGTGCCAGCAGCTTACTAGCGAGGGCCAAAAACATTCAGTACTTC. This chain joins TRBV6-4 and TRBJ2-4, with 7 bases aligning to TRBD2. CDR3 length: 15 residues. CDR1 and CDR2 (germline): MRHNA, SNTAGT. The J segment lost 1 base and the V segment lost 6 bases, leaving 6 bases of the junction unmatched.

The CDR3 is CASSLGTSGINEQFF. CDR3 nucleotides: TGTGCCAGCAGCCTTGGGACTAGCGGGATCAATGAGCAGTTCTTC. The rearrangement joins TRBV9 to TRBJ2-1; the match to TRBD2 covers 13 bases. CDR3 length: 15 amino acids. Per the germline V gene, CDR1 is SGDLS and CDR2 is YYNGEE. The trim removed 4 bases at V and 6 bases at J, leaving 4 bases unmatched.

The chain recombines TRBV6-5 with TRBJ2-5, with D possibly being TRBD2 (7 bases). CDR3 length equals 15 residues. The germline gives CDR1 MNHEY, CDR2 SVGAGI. V was trimmed by 0 bases and J by 4 bases, leaving 12 bases between them. CDR3 sequence reads: CASSYSGGGRETQYF. CDR3 in DNA: TGTGCCAGCAGTTACTCGGGGGGGGGCCGAGAGACCCAGTACTTC.

The V call is TRBV6-5, the J call TRBJ1-1; a possible D gene is TRBD1 (6 bases). CDR3 length equals 15 residues. Trimming cost V 0 bases and J 4 bases, with 12 bases left between them. CDR1 MNHEY and CDR2 SVGAGI come from the germline V gene. CDR3 DNA sequence: TGTGCCAGCAGTTACTCGGGGGCTACGGGCACTGAAGCTTTCTTT. Encoded protein: CASSYSGATGTEAFF.

CDR3 in amino acids: CASSPPSRQGGSPLHF. Here the CDR3 DNA reads TGTGCCAGCTCACCACCGAGTAGGCAGGGAGGATCACCCCTCCACTTT. The chain recombines TRBV18 with TRBJ1-6; a possible D gene is TRBD1 (5 bases). Per the germline V gene, CDR1 is KGHSH and CDR2 is LQKENI. The CDR3 covers 16 residues. The ends were cut back, 0 bases at V and 10 bases at J, with 16 bases in the middle.

This clone showed up just once. The rearrangement uses TRBV28 and TRBJ1-4, with 7 nucleotides matching TRBD1. The CDR3 is 14 amino acids. J lost 7 bases, V lost 5 bases, and 7 bases had no gene match. Germline loops: CDR1 MDHEN, CDR2 SYDVKM. DNA for the CDR3: TGTGCCAGCAGTCCGCAGGGGGGAATTGAAAAACTGTTTTTT. It specifies CASSPQGGIEKLFF. The variable domain in full, with the rest retrieved from reference TRBV28 and TRBJ1-4, is DVKVTQSSRYLVKRTGEKVFLECVQDMDHENMFWYRQDPGLGLRLIYFSYDVKMKEKGDIPEGYSVSREKKERFSLILESASTNQTSMYLCASSPQGGIEKLFFGSGTQLSVL.

The chain couples TRBV10-3 to TRBJ2-5; TRBD1 agrees at 10 bases. V dropped 5 bases and J dropped 5; count of bases not matched to a gene: 5. CDR3 size: 14 residues. The V gene's germline CDR1 is ENHRY and CDR2 SYGVKD. The CDR3 is CAISPGQGWETQYF. The DNA of the CDR3 is TGTGCCATCAGTCCGGGACAGGGGTGGGAGACCCAGTACTTC.

The genes are TRBV7-7 and TRBJ2-5; D is perhaps TRBD2 (7 bases). Between the trimmed V and J ends, which lost 1 base and 5 bases, there was a span of 14 bases. Germline CDR1 reads SSHAT; CDR2 reads FNYEAQ (reference sequence). The CDR3 totals 15 residues. CDR3 nucleotides: TGTGCCAGCAGCTTAGTGGGGGGGGCCGGGGAGACCCAGTACTTC. Its protein is CASSLVGGAGETQYF.

The chain couples TRBV29-1 to TRBJ2-7; 9 bases match TRBD1. With 4 bases clipped from V and 4 bases from J, the junction kept 5 bases outside the gene matches. Germline values: CDR1 SQVTM, CDR2 ANQGSEA. CDR3 length equals 13 residues. This chain's CDR3 is CSVAGQGVYEQYF. The CDR3 nucleotides read TGCAGCGTTGCGGGACAGGGCGTATACGAGCAGTACTTC.

The chain employs TRBV6-5 and TRBJ2-2, with TRBD2 identical over 9 bases. The CDR3 sequence is 14 residues long. Trimming removed 10 bases from V and 5 bases from J; junction bases left unmatched: 8. Germline V gene data show CDR1 as MNHEY and CDR2 as SVGAGI. The CDR3 DNA reads TGTGCCATTAGGAGACTAGCGGAGACCGGGGAGCTGTTTTTT. It yields the protein CAIRRLAETGELFF.

This chain uses TRBV5-5 with TRBJ1-2; perhaps TRBD1 as D (5 bases). Trimming pared 4 bases from V and 3 bases from J, leaving 13 bases between. CDR1 and CDR2 from the germline V gene are SGHKS and YYEKEE (reference sequence). The CDR3 has 14 amino acids. This chain's CDR3 is CASSRPGEYYGYTF. CDR3 coding DNA: TGTGCCAGCAGCCGTCCGGGGGAATACTATGGCTACACCTTC.

The J gene is TRBJ1-6, the V gene TRBV4-3, with 10 bases lining up with TRBD1. CDR1 and CDR2 from the germline V gene are LGHNA and YSLEER. J lost 6 bases, V lost 2 bases, and 13 bases had no gene match. This CDR3 has 19 amino acids. The CDR3 nucleotides read TGCGCCAGCAGCCAATCCGTCTTGACAGGGGGCTTGGTTAATTCACCCCTCCACTTT. Its translation: CASSQSVLTGGLVNSPLHF.

The rearrangement joins TRBV7-3 to TRBJ2-3; 9 nucleotides match TRBD1. CDR1 and CDR2 from the germline V gene are SGHTA and FQGTGA. The CDR3 length is 13 residues. J was trimmed by 6 bases and V by 5 bases; bases with no gene match: 3. This CDR3 is CASSPGTGDTQYF. Here the CDR3 DNA reads TGTGCCAGCAGCCCCGGGACAGGGGATACGCAGTATTTT.

The chain links TRBV4-2 to TRBJ1-6, with D possibly being TRBD1 (6 bases). This CDR3 spans 12 amino acids. Germline CDR1 and CDR2: LGHNA and YNFKEQ. V was clipped by 10 bases and J by 6 bases, with 10 bases between them. CDR3 coding DNA: TGTGCCACCGGACAGCGTAATTCACCCCTCCACTTT. It encodes CATGQRNSPLHF.

The CDR3 region has the DNA TGTGCCAGCAGCCCTAGGATAGAATCTGGAAACACCATATATTTT. It specifies CASSPRIESGNTIYF. The rearrangement uses TRBV27 and TRBJ1-3, with D unclear. Germline assignment: CDR1 MNHEY and CDR2 SMNVEV (reference sequence). This CDR3 comprises 15 residues. Trimming removed 6 bases at V and 1 base at J, with 13 bases between.

The gene calls are TRBV6-2 or TRBV6-3 and TRBJ1-1; the D gene is possibly TRBD1 (5 bases). Per the germline V gene, CDR1 is MNHEY and CDR2 is SVGEGT. Trimming removed 4 bases from V and 1 base from J, with 22 bases in between. The CDR3 length is 18 residues. CDR3 sequence: CASSFFSALWGGNTEAFF. In nucleotides, the CDR3 is TGTGCCAGCAGTTTTTTTTCGGCCCTATGGGGGGGGAACACTGAAGCTTTCTTT.